This T cell receptor beta chain is drawn from a study of T cells after yellow fever vaccination. Turning to the study itself: SMART-Seq v4 Ultra Low Input handled preparation of low-cell-number fractions.

Via MiXCR, TCRdb re-called the 5' RACE reads, giving one row per CDR3 protein. Among some 200,000 distinct CDR3 sequences listed, approximately 10% were seen once. Findings and limits, study-wide: Relatively few clonotypes were ones that appeared in both CD4 and CD8 compartments. Reappearance after the booster was observed for most primary-vaccination clones (roughly 97% CD4, around 90% CD8).

This clonotype was found a few times. The target antigen is unknown. The source of this sequence is a man aged 18-30 years who received the YFV17D yellow fever vaccine. The sample in question was CD8+ T cells sorted from PBMCs, obtained 15 days after the yellow fever booster vaccination.

The CDR3 sequence: CASSYQPGQGTDEQFF. The CDR3 DNA is TGCGCCAGCAGCTATCAACCGGGACAGGGGACTGATGAGCAGTTCTTC. V is TRBV4-1 and J is TRBJ2-1; TRBD1 matches at 10 bases. The J segment lost 8 bases and the V segment lost 5 bases, leaving 12 bases of the junction unmatched. The CDR3 has 16 residues. CDR1 and CDR2 from the germline V gene are MGHRA and YSYEKL.